Sequencing of this T cell receptor beta chain was carried out in a study of cytomegalovirus exposure and HLA in healthy donors. In the case of this clone: Its antigen is still unknown.

In the PCR, 60 Vbeta and 13 Jbeta primers were used. Clones were sequenced by immunoSEQ multiplex PCR, and TCRdb holds only the in-frame ones, with some missing. Recorded here are tens of thousands of clones; the top ten clones represent 17%. Study-wide points: HLA alleles showed associations with about 17,000 TCR beta sequences in a later analysis, at a 0.05 false discovery rate.

The CDR3 sequence is 14 residues long. The V gene's germline CDR1 is MNHNS and CDR2 SASEGT. The ends were cut back, 3 bases at V and 5 bases at J, with 11 bases in the middle. The origin of this receptor is a male donor in good health and CMV-seropositive. This chain links TRBV6-1 with TRBJ1-5; D perhaps matches TRBD1 (5 bases). Input material: PBMCs. CDR3 protein: CASSEGHADQPQHF. The CDR3, as DNA: TGTGCCAGCAGTGAGGGGCACGCCGATCAGCCCCAGCATTTT.